These T cell receptor beta chains were read from a single sample in a study of response to subunit inactivated influenza vaccine. TCRdb called the RT-PCR reads again in MiXCR, with one record for every CDR3 protein. The sample has 600,000 to 850,000 distinct CDR3 sequences, 14% seen once. This specimen consisted of PBMCs from blood, obtained 14 to 15 days before vaccination. These receptors came from a man aged 50 to 60 who received an inactivated influenza vaccine. CDR3s include the opening cysteine and the closing phenylalanine or tryptophan. The D gene is left open where the match is weak.

V gene	J gene	D gene	CDR3 protein
TRBV2	TRBJ1-1	.	CASTSGEGTEAFF
TRBV7-2	TRBJ2-7	.	CASSGRSGAYEQYF
TRBV5-5	TRBJ1-1	.	CASSARVEGYTEAFF
TRBV12-3/TRBV12-4	TRBJ1-2	TRBD1	CASSLGQVINYGYTF
TRBV21-1	TRBJ1-5	.	CASSKKRAVCNQPQHF
TRBV11-1	TRBJ1-4	TRBD1	CASSAGTRDRASESEKLFF
TRBV12-3/TRBV12-4	TRBJ1-1	.	CASSFRSGGGKAFF
TRBV24-1	TRBJ2-1	.	CATSDMGESSYNEQFF
TRBV4-2	TRBJ1-5	.	CASSQDVRGGNQPQHF
TRBV5-1	TRBJ2-2	TRBD1	CASSLSGTANTGELFF
TRBV7-2	TRBJ2-1	TRBD2	CASSLSGGALGNEQFF
TRBV6-1	TRBJ2-7	.	CASKLPTYTSYEQYF
TRBV7-2	TRBJ2-1	.	CASSSVGVSYNEQFF
TRBV27	TRBJ2-1	.	CASTTLYGAGTRMGEQFF
TRBV29-1	TRBJ1-1	.	CSVRGGSEAFF
TRBV4-2	TRBJ2-3	.	CASSQDGRQDTQYF
TRBV28	TRBJ2-5	.	CASSFSITRLETQYF
TRBV11-2	TRBJ2-5	.	CASSLRLSSRETQYF
TRBV24-1	TRBJ2-1	.	CATSDPGTDQQFF
TRBV6-2/TRBV6-3	TRBJ2-1	TRBD2	CASSSQGLAGLNEQFF
TRBV28	TRBJ1-2	.	CASSFEGPGGIYGYTF
TRBV7-9	TRBJ2-7	.	CASSRPGYEQYF
TRBV4-3	TRBJ2-5	.	CASSQGLAEQETQYF
TRBV6-5	TRBJ2-1	.	CASSYSILRAEQFF
TRBV5-5	TRBJ2-2	.	CASSWVREGELFF
TRBV3-1	TRBJ1-6	.	CATRTGSNSPLHF
TRBV6-5	TRBJ2-3	.	CASSYNPVTDTQYF
TRBV29-1	TRBJ2-3	TRBD2	CSAGLAGGQADTQYF
TRBV24-1	TRBJ2-3	TRBD2	CATSTSGVVGDTQYF
TRBV5-1	TRBJ1-4	.	CASSLLSDEKLFF
TRBV5-8	TRBJ2-7	.	CASSFIGTFSYEQYF
TRBV28	TRBJ2-7	.	CASSFVRAGGGGQYF
TRBV14	TRBJ2-1	.	CASSPPTGYFQREFSVQNNNEQFF
TRBV2	TRBJ1-1	.	CASSAELMNTEAFF
TRBV5-1	TRBJ2-1	TRBD2	CASRTSPLSEQFF
TRBV9	TRBJ2-7	TRBD1	CASSVTGTGLEEQYF
TRBV20-1	TRBJ2-5	.	CSAAGTVQETQYF
TRBV24-1	TRBJ2-1	.	CATSSRIRGEQFF
TRBV7-2	TRBJ1-1	.	CASSLDGGPSTEAFF
TRBV7-8	TRBJ2-1	TRBD2	CASSLGGRRGEQFF
TRBV24-1	TRBJ2-3	.	CATSRSHSTDTQYF
TRBV10-1	TRBJ2-3	.	CASSESMGADTQYF
TRBV2	TRBJ1-5	.	CASRTRDSNQPQHF